The sequence of this TCR beta chain was determined in a study of long-term antiretroviral therapy in people with HIV. Overall study context: The oldest specimens predate the 2015 immediate-ART recommendation by about a decade. Findings of the study overall: HIV repertoires spanned narrower CDR3 length ranges than controls. Older ART regimens were possibly in use when the blood was collected between the mid-2000s and the late 2010s.

This CDR3 is 13 amino acids long. Germline V CDR1 and CDR2: SGHTA, FQGNSA. V lost 5 bases and J 11 bases, leaving 17 bases between the germline ends. As to this clone: The antigen is undetermined.

The assay used was immunoSEQ (version v3.0), run at survey level. About 35,000-55,000 T-cell genomes per sample were the sequencing target. The table came from immunoSEQ multiplex PCR; TCRdb's copy has only in-frame clones and leaves some out. Of about 28,000 clones listed, more than 80% were seen once; the top ten hold around 9%. The chain uses TRBV7-2 and TRBJ2-3, with D unresolved. The input for sequencing was unsorted PBMCs, taken 3.2 years before starting antiretroviral therapy. The origin of this receptor is a man between 50 and 59 years old with HIV. CDR3 region: CASSPEAPRMQYF. In DNA form, the CDR3 reads TGTGCCAGCAGCCCAGAGGCTCCCCGTATGCAGTATTTT.